This T cell receptor beta chain was profiled in a study of T cells in localized non-small cell lung cancer. Libraries were prepared by immunoSEQ multiplex PCR; TCRdb keeps only in-frame clonotypes and omits some of them. The sample contains some 1,200 clones, about 20% of which appear only once. Germline V CDR1 and CDR2: KGHSH, LQKENI. The length of the CDR3 is 14 residues. Losses at the gene ends were 5 bases for V and 0 bases for J; bases not matched to a gene: 3. Sequencing was performed on normal lung tissue next to the tumor, taken before any cancer treatment. This TCR was sampled from a male donor at least 60 years old with stage III lung adenocarcinoma. This rearrangement joins TRBV18 to TRBJ2-7; 8 nucleotides align to TRBD1. The CDR3 sequence is CASSIGQGSYEQYF. The CDR3 nucleotides are TGTGCCAGCTCAATAGGACAGGGCTCCTACGAGCAGTACTTC.